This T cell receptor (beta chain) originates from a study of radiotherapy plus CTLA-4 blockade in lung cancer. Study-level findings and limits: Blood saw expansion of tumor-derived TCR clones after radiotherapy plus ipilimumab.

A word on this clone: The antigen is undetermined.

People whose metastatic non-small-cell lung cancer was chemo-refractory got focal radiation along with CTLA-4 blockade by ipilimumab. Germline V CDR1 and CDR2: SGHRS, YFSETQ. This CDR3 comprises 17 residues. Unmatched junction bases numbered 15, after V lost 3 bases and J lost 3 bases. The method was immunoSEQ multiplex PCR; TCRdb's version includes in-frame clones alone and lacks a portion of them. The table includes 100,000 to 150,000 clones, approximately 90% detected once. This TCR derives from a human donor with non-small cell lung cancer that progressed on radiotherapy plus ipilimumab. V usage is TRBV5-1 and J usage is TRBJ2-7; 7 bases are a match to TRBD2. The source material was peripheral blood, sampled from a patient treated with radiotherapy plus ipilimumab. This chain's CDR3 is CASSWGGSERRSYEQYF. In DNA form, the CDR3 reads TGCGCCAGCAGCTGGGGGGGTTCCGAGCGGAGAAGCTACGAGCAGTACTTC.